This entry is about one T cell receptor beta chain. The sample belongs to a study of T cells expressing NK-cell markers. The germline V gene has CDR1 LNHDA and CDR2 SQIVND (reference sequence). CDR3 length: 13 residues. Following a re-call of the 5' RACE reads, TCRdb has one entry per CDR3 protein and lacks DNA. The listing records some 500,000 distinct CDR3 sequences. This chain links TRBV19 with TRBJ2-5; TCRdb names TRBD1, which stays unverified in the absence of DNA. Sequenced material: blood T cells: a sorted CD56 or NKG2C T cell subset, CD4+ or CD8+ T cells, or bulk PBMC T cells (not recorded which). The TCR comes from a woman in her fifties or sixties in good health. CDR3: CASGYRVGETQYF.